The clone carrying this TCR beta chain appeared a few times. Its antigen is not identified. Positively selected for CCR7, the CD45RO-negative cells used as naive CD8 cells excluded terminally differentiated effector memory CD45RA+ cells. The study enrolled healthy HIV-negative adults without recent acute infections or vaccinations as donors. The data stem from a study of shared clonotypes between healthy human individuals. Study summary: Every donor yielded three CD4 naive, three CD4 memory, two CD8 naive and one CD8 memory plate.

The study's findings and limits: Specimens sampled were limited to blood, with tissue repertoires likely differing.

Genomic DNA belonging to each subset was distributed in equal measure over several immunoSEQ plates. Method: immunoSEQ multiplex PCR; TCRdb's copy keeps in-frame clones and lacks some. The data contain 2 million or so clones, roughly 94% of them seen just once; the ten biggest clones take up roughly 1%. Per germline, CDR1 KGHSH and CDR2 LQKENI. V was trimmed by 6 bases and J by 1 base, leaving 16 bases between them. This CDR3 region has 15 residues. The chain has TRBV18 and TRBJ2-7; tentatively, D is TRBD1 or TRBD2 (7 bases each). The sequencing input was naive CD8+ T cells sorted from blood. The TCR comes from a man aged 18 to 30 in good health. The CDR3 DNA is TGTGCCAGCTCGCGGGAGCAGGGGGGGTCCTACGAGCAGTACTTC. Translated, it gives CASSREQGGSYEQYF.